The next 27 T cell receptor beta chains were all read from a single sample in a study of brain T cells in children with intractable seizures. The table came from immunoSEQ multiplex PCR; TCRdb's copy has only in-frame clones and leaves some out. This table has around 38,000 clones, more than 80% appearing once. The sample here was peripheral blood, taken at surgery. The receptors here all came from a girl aged 2-10 years with tuberous sclerosis and intractable seizures.

This rearrangement joins TRBV27 to TRBJ2-7; D is possibly TRBD1 (5 bases). Germline assignment: CDR1 MNHEY and CDR2 SMNVEV (reference sequence). The CDR3 sequence is 15 residues long. V lost 6 bases and J lost 1, with 16 bases in between. CDR3 in amino acids: CASRPPDGHSYEQYF. The CDR3 nucleotides read TGTGCCAGCAGGCCTCCCGATGGACATTCCTACGAGCAGTACTTC.

This clone was picked up one time. The CDR3 DNA is TGTGCCACCAGTGATGAGGGGTACCTTGGCTACACCTTC. It codes for CATSDEGYLGYTF. The rearrangement uses TRBV24-1 and TRBJ1-2; perhaps TRBD1 as D (5 bases). Germline V CDR1 and CDR2: KGHDR, SFDVKD. The CDR3 has 13 residues. V lost 3 bases, J lost 7 bases, and 11 bases lay in between.

This clone was seen a few times. The chain joins TRBV4-1 to TRBJ1-1, with D hard to call. The CDR3 has 11 amino acids. CDR1 is MGHRA and CDR2 is YSYEKL in the germline V gene. V dropped 4 bases and J dropped 3 bases, with 3 bases sitting between them. CDR3 DNA: TGCGCCAGCAGCCGGGACACTGAAGCTTTCTTT. This translates into CASSRDTEAFF.

This chain uses TRBV4-1 with TRBJ1-2; 7 bases agree with TRBD1. The germline gives CDR1 MGHRA, CDR2 YSYEKL. V lost 1 base to trimming and J lost 4 bases; unmatched junction nucleotides: 6. This CDR3 comprises 15 residues. CDR3 nucleotide sequence: TGCGCCAGCAGCCAAGGGCCAGGGGGAAGCTATGGCTACACCTTC. It codes for CASSQGPGGSYGYTF.

The chain links TRBV18 to TRBJ2-2; 9 bases agree with TRBD2. The CDR3 extends over 16 amino acids. After removal of 3 bases from V and 1 base from J, the junction contained 3 bases not matched to a gene. Germline V gene sequence: CDR1 KGHSH, CDR2 LQKENI. The CDR3 protein is CASSPTSGQNTGELFF. The DNA for the CDR3 is TGTGCCAGCTCACCTACTAGCGGGCAGAACACCGGGGAGCTGTTTTTT.

This chain joins TRBV4-1 and TRBJ1-6, with 8 bases that match TRBD1. The J segment lost 8 bases and the V segment lost 4 bases, leaving 13 bases of the junction unmatched. CDR3 length: 17 residues. CDR1 is MGHRA and CDR2 is YSYEKL in the germline V gene. The CDR3 is CASSPPRTGTVDSPLHF. In DNA, the CDR3 is TGCGCCAGCAGCCCCCCGAGGACAGGGACGGTGGATTCACCCCTCCACTTT.

The chain is built from TRBV7-2 and TRBJ2-3; D tentatively fits TRBD1 or TRBD2 (6 bases each). Germline CDR1 is SGHTA and CDR2 is FQGNSA. The CDR3 runs 19 residues. V lost 1 base and J 1 base, leaving 21 bases between the germline ends. CDR3 nucleotide sequence: TGTGCCAGCAGCTTAGTAGATGTAAGGGGGGCGCGAGGCACAGATACGCAGTATTTT. Protein product: CASSLVDVRGARGTDTQYF.

This chain joins TRBV19 and TRBJ1-4; TRBD1 is a possible D gene (5 bases). Germline V gene sequence: CDR1 LNHDA, CDR2 SQIVND (reference sequence). Trimming took off 4 bases at V and 2 bases at J, with 14 bases between the two ends. The CDR3 has 16 amino acids. For the CDR3, the DNA is TGTGCCAGTAGTAACTCAGGGTCGGGGACTAATGAAAAACTGTTTTTT. This encodes CASSNSGSGTNEKLFF. The whole variable domain, remainder taken from reference TRBV19 and TRBJ1-4, is DGGITQSPKYLFRKEGQNVTLSCEQNLNHDAMYWYRQDPGQGLRLIYYSQIVNDFQKGDIAEGYSVSREKKESFPLTVTSAQKNPTAFYLCASSNSGSGTNEKLFFGSGTQLSVL.

The chain is built from TRBV7-9 and TRBJ2-2; 7 bases are shared with TRBD1. The CDR3 contains 16 residues. The V and J ends lost 10 bases and 2 bases, in that order; junction bases with no gene match: 13. The V gene's germline CDR1 is SEHNR and CDR2 FQNEAQ (reference sequence). Here the CDR3 DNA reads TGTGCCACCAAACCATATGGACAGGTTAACACCGGGGAGCTGTTTTTT. It specifies CATKPYGQVNTGELFF. Filled out from reference TRBV7-9 and TRBJ2-2, the complete variable domain reads DTGVSQNPRHKITKRGQNVTFRCDPISEHNRLYWYRQTLGQGPEFLTYFQNEAQLEKSRLLSDRFSAERPKGSFSTLEIQRTEQGDSAMYLCATKPYGQVNTGELFFGEGSRLTVL.

V gene TRBV18 combines with J gene TRBJ1-6, with D uncertain. V was shortened by 6 bases and J by 7 bases, with 13 bases between the two germline ends. The CDR3 is 14 residues long. The germline CDR1 and CDR2 sequences are KGHSH and LQKENI. The CDR3 nucleotides are TGTGCCAGCTCCTCCGGGAGATTAAATTCACCCCTCCACTTT. Translating gives CASSSGRLNSPLHF.

The rearrangement links TRBV4-1 to TRBJ2-5; TRBD2 agrees at 8 bases. Germline CDR1 and CDR2: MGHRA and YSYEKL. The V and J ends lost 3 bases and 0 bases, in that order; junction bases with no gene match: 6. The length of the CDR3 is 16 residues. As DNA, the CDR3 is TGCGCCAGCAGCCAGACAGCGGGGGCATACCAAGAGACCCAGTACTTC. Translation: CASSQTAGAYQETQYF.

V usage is TRBV27 and J usage is TRBJ2-7; D gene unclear. The CDR3 sequence is 14 residues long. The V end lost 4 bases, the J end lost 6 bases, and 16 bases lay between the germline ends. From germline, CDR1 is MNHEY and CDR2 SMNVEV (reference sequence). The CDR3 region is CASSSRARGGEQYF. The DNA for the CDR3 is TGTGCCAGCAGTTCTCGGGCCCGTGGCGGCGAGCAGTACTTC.

V gene TRBV25-1 combines with J gene TRBJ2-1, with a weak D call TRBD1 (5 bases). The germline gives CDR1 MGHDK, CDR2 SYGVNS. CDR3 length: 16 amino acids. The V and J ends lost 3 bases and 0 bases respectively, with 12 bases between them. CDR3 in amino acids: CASSDFRTNSYNEQFF. The CDR3 region has the DNA TGTGCCAGCAGTGATTTCAGGACAAACTCCTACAATGAGCAGTTCTTC. Variable domain in full (rest from reference TRBV25-1 and TRBJ2-1): EADIYQTPRYLVIGTGKKITLECSQTMGHDKMYWYQQDPGMELHLIHYSYGVNSTEKGDLSSESTVSRIRTEHFPLTLESARPSHTSQYLCASSDFRTNSYNEQFFGPGTRLTVL.

The chain is built from TRBV11-2 and TRBJ1-4; D gene uncertain. Trimming shortened V by 0 bases and J by 10 bases, and 9 bases separated the two germline ends. The CDR3 contains 13 residues. Germline CDR1 and CDR2: SGHAT and FQNNGV. The CDR3 DNA reads as TGTGCCAGCAGCTTAGATCTGGGTGGAAAACTGTTTTTT. Translating it yields CASSLDLGGKLFF.

This rearrangement joins TRBV7-2 to TRBJ2-3; D gene uncertain. The germline CDR1 and CDR2 sequences are SGHTA and FQGNSA. With 0 bases removed from V and 2 bases from J, the gap between germline ends came to 12 bases. The CDR3 covers 16 residues. CDR3 sequence (DNA): TGTGCCAGCAGCTTAGCAGTCCGCTATAACACAGATACGCAGTATTTT. Amino acid sequence: CASSLAVRYNTDTQYF. Together with reference TRBV7-2 and TRBJ2-3, the CDR3 gives the full variable domain: GAGVSQSPSNKVTEKGKDVELRCDPISGHTALYWYRQSLGQGLEFLIYFQGNSAPDKSGLPSDRFSAERTGGSVSTLTIQRTQQEDSAVYLCASSLAVRYNTDTQYFGPGTRLTVL.

The chain uses TRBV27 and TRBJ1-4; TRBD1 might be the D (5 bases). V was trimmed by 0 bases and J by 10 bases, leaving 15 bases between them. CDR1 and CDR2 from the germline V gene are MNHEY and SMNVEV (reference sequence). The CDR3 contains 15 residues. The CDR3, as DNA: TGTGCCAGCAGTTTATCATGGAGCAGGGCGGCAAAACTGTTTTTT. The encoded protein is CASSLSWSRAAKLFF.

V gene TRBV10-1 combines with J gene TRBJ1-2; D call uncertain. CDR1 is WNHNN and CDR2 is SYGVQD in the germline V gene (reference sequence). Trimming took off 4 bases at V and 0 bases at J, with 6 bases between the two ends. There are 13 residues in the CDR3. CDR3 bases: TGCGCCAGCAGTGCCGTCCCTAACTATGGCTACACCTTC. This encodes CASSAVPNYGYTF.

This chain connects TRBV27 to TRBJ1-3; D perhaps matches TRBD1 (6 bases). Trimming left V 6 bases short and J 0 bases short, with 24 bases between. CDR1 MNHEY and CDR2 SMNVEV come from the germline V gene (reference sequence). The CDR3 covers 19 residues. The CDR3 loop reads CASRKAAGVFPLSGNTIYF. The CDR3 coding sequence is TGTGCCAGCAGGAAAGCAGCAGGGGTCTTCCCCCTCTCTGGAAACACCATATATTTT.

The rearrangement joins TRBV28 to TRBJ1-5, with TRBD1 identical over 12 bases. Germline trimming cut 6 bases from V and 2 bases from J; bases unmatched to any gene: 5. CDR3 length: 16 residues. The germline V gene has CDR1 MDHEN and CDR2 SYDVKM. This chain's CDR3 is CASRSGTGGGNQPQHF. Here the CDR3 DNA reads TGTGCCAGCAGGTCTGGGACAGGGGGCGGCAATCAGCCCCAGCATTTT. Full variable domain (remainder filled in from reference TRBV28 and TRBJ1-5): DVKVTQSSRYLVKRTGEKVFLECVQDMDHENMFWYRQDPGLGLRLIYFSYDVKMKEKGDIPEGYSVSREKKERFSLILESASTNQTSMYLCASRSGTGGGNQPQHFGDGTRLSIL.

This clone was counted once. This sequence joins TRBV3-1 (or the pseudogene TRBV3-2) and TRBJ2-1, with TRBD2 matching 12 bases. The CDR3 runs 19 residues. The germline gives CDR1 LGHDT, CDR2 YNNKEL (reference sequence). Unmatched junction bases numbered 11, after V lost 1 base and J lost 4 bases. DNA for the CDR3: TGTGCCAGCAGCCAAGTGGGGCTAGCGGGGGGGCTTGTATACAATGAGCAGTTCTTC. Its translation: CASSQVGLAGGLVYNEQFF.

The chain uses TRBV6-1 and TRBJ2-2; no firm D call. V dropped 1 base and J dropped 5 bases, with 11 bases sitting between them. Per the germline V gene, CDR1 is MNHNS and CDR2 is SASEGT. This CDR3 is built from 15 residues. CDR3 region: CASSEGSRVTGELFF. The CDR3 DNA reads as TGTGCCAGCAGTGAAGGCTCCCGGGTTACCGGGGAGCTGTTTTTT.

The V call is TRBV15, the J call TRBJ2-7; possible D gene TRBD1, 6 bases. V was cut by 0 bases and J by 3 bases, with 15 bases left in between. This CDR3 is built from 16 residues. Germline V gene sequence: CDR1 LNHNV, CDR2 YYDKDF (reference sequence). CDR3 loop: CATSRDQGPNYYEQYV. CDR3 DNA sequence: TGTGCCACCAGCAGAGATCAGGGGCCAAATTACTACGAGCAGTACGTC.

The V gene is TRBV13, the J gene TRBJ1-2; D unresolved. The V gene lost 5 bases and the J gene lost 4 bases, with 23 bases spanning the gap. Looked up from germline, CDR1 is PRHDT and CDR2 is FYEKMQ (reference sequence). This CDR3 has 17 amino acids. CDR3 amino acids: CASSQHSRARVPYGYTF. The CDR3 DNA reads TGTGCCAGCAGCCAACACTCACGGGCCCGCGTCCCCTATGGCTACACCTTC. Looking up the rest from reference TRBV13 and TRBJ1-2 gives the full variable domain: AAGVIQSPRHLIKEKRETATLKCYPIPRHDTVYWYQQGPGQDPQFLISFYEKMQSDKGSIPDRFSAQQFSDYHSELNMSSLELGDSALYFCASSQHSRARVPYGYTFGSGTRLTVV.

The chain couples TRBV21-1 to TRBJ1-3. TRBV21-1 is an annotated pseudogene. There are 16 residues in the CDR3. This chain's CDR3 is CASSLGGGHRPNTIYF. The CDR3 region has the DNA TGTGCCAGCAGCCTCGGGGGGGGACACCGGCCAAACACCATATATTTT.

This chain connects TRBV6-5 to TRBJ1-2; no clear D gene. Germline V gives CDR1 MNHEY, CDR2 SVGAGI. Trimming removed 6 bases at V and 3 bases at J, with 14 bases between. The CDR3 spans 14 residues. The DNA for the CDR3 is TGTGCCAGCAGACCCGTCGGGCCCCACTATGGCTACACCTTC. Its protein is CASRPVGPHYGYTF.

The V gene is TRBV4-1, the J gene TRBJ2-7; D unresolved. This CDR3 is built from 13 residues. V gave up 3 bases and J gave up 7 bases, with 13 bases separating them. Germline CDR1 MGHRA, CDR2 YSYEKL. The CDR3 DNA is TGCGCCAGCAGCCAGGATCTCTCTGGGGAGCAGTACGTC. Amino acids: CASSQDLSGEQYV.

The chain uses TRBV6-1 and TRBJ1-1, with TRBD1 identical over 7 bases. The V and J ends lost 3 bases and 3 bases, in that order; junction bases with no gene match: 7. The germline V gene has CDR1 MNHNS and CDR2 SASEGT. This CDR3 region has 15 residues. This chain's CDR3 is CASSDAQGVDTEAFF. For the CDR3, the DNA is TGTGCCAGCAGTGATGCCCAGGGGGTGGACACTGAAGCTTTCTTT.